These T cell receptor beta chains were read from a single sample in a study of early T cells in non-severe SARS-CoV-2 infection. TCRdb called the 5' RACE reads again in MiXCR, with one record for every CDR3 protein. Of over 100,000 distinct CDR3 sequences listed, about 12% are singletons. Sequenced material: whole blood. All receptors come from an adult who was a healthcare worker with PCR-confirmed SARS-CoV-2 infection or an uninfected control (not recorded which). The CDR3 runs from the conserved cysteine through the conserved F or W. Fields, in order: V gene, J gene, D gene, clone size, CDR3 protein, CDR3 DNA. The D gene is left open where the match is weak. Clone size is stated in some rows and not others, as once, few, many or a class when expanded.

V: TRBV28
J: TRBJ2-2
D: .
size: .
CDR3: CASRPLVTGELFF
DNA: TGTGCCAGCAGGCCGCTAGTAACCGGGGAGCTGTTTTTT

V: TRBV20-1
J: TRBJ2-1
D: .
size: many
CDR3: CSARPVADAYNEQFF
DNA: TGCAGTGCTAGACCAGTAGCGGACGCCTACAATGAGCAGTTCTTC

V: TRBV28
J: TRBJ2-5
D: .
size: many
CDR3: CASSYAQGRGTQYF
DNA: TGTGCCAGCAGTTACGCACAGGGAAGAGGGACCCAGTACTTC

V: TRBV7-9
J: TRBJ1-1
D: .
size: .
CDR3: CASTREAVNTEAFF
DNA: TGTGCCAGCACCAGGGAGGCAGTGAACACTGAAGCTTTCTTT

V: TRBV6-6
J: TRBJ1-1
D: .
size: .
CDR3: CASSERGKDTEAFF
DNA: TGTGCCAGCAGTGAGCGGGGGAAAGACACTGAAGCTTTCTTT

V: TRBV6-5
J: TRBJ2-2
D: .
size: .
CDR3: CASSYFGQYPGELFF
DNA: TGTGCCAGCAGTTACTTCGGACAGTATCCCGGGGAGCTGTTTTTT

V: TRBV25-1
J: TRBJ1-5
D: .
size: .
CDR3: CASSEAGDQPQHF
DNA: TGTGCCAGCAGTGAGGCCGGGGATCAGCCCCAGCATTTT

V: TRBV4-1
J: TRBJ2-7
D: .
size: many
CDR3: CASSQEGTSYEQYF
DNA: TGCGCCAGCAGCCAAGAAGGGACCAGTTACGAGCAGTACTTC

V: TRBV7-9
J: TRBJ1-2
D: .
size: few
CDR3: CASSSAGENGYTF
DNA: TGTGCCAGCAGCTCTGCCGGGGAGAACGGCTACACCTTC

V: TRBV15
J: TRBJ1-5
D: .
size: .
CDR3: CATSRDPGSGTQPQHF
DNA: TGTGCCACCAGCAGAGATCCGGGGAGTGGGACTCAGCCCCAGCATTTT

V: TRBV29-1
J: TRBJ2-1
D: TRBD1
size: few
CDR3: CRPGQTNEQFF
DNA: TGCAGGCCGGGACAGACAAATGAGCAGTTCTTC

V: TRBV4-3
J: TRBJ2-7
D: .
size: many
CDR3: CASSQDRGAYEQYF
DNA: TGCGCCAGCAGCCAAGATCGGGGAGCCTACGAGCAGTACTTC

V: TRBV21-1
J: TRBJ1-5
D: .
size: many
CDR3: CASSKTGLGQPQHF
DNA: TGTGCCAGCAGCAAAACAGGACTAGGACAGCCCCAGCATTTT

V: TRBV7-9
J: TRBJ1-1
D: .
size: many
CDR3: CASSLGARPEAFF
DNA: TGTGCCAGCAGCTTAGGCGCGAGGCCTGAAGCTTTCTTT

V: TRBV7-6
J: TRBJ2-7
D: .
size: many
CDR3: CASSTPGIYEQYF
DNA: TGTGCCAGCAGCACTCCGGGGATCTACGAGCAGTACTTC

V: TRBV28
J: TRBJ2-1
D: .
size: .
CDR3: CASSFRYSAFF
DNA: TGTGCCAGCAGTTTCCGCTACTCTGCGTTCTTC

V: TRBV29-1
J: TRBJ2-5
D: .
size: .
CDR3: CSVLGGQETQYF
DNA: TGCAGCGTCCTAGGGGGTCAAGAGACCCAGTACTTC

V: TRBV20-1
J: TRBJ1-1
D: .
size: .
CDR3: CSALVGGRRTEAFF
DNA: TGCAGTGCTCTGGTGGGGGGGCGGAGGACTGAAGCTTTCTTT

V: TRBV15
J: TRBJ2-7
D: .
size: .
CDR3: CATSRDRERSYEQYF
DNA: TGTGCCACCAGCAGAGATCGTGAGCGGTCCTACGAGCAGTACTTC

V: TRBV28
J: TRBJ2-7
D: TRBD1
size: many
CDR3: CASSLFRDRADEQYF
DNA: TGTGCCAGCAGTTTATTCCGGGACAGGGCTGATGAGCAGTACTTC

V: TRBV7-2
J: TRBJ2-7
D: TRBD2
size: .
CDR3: CASSVGLAATYEQYF
DNA: TGTGCCAGCAGCGTAGGACTAGCGGCCACCTACGAGCAGTACTTC

V: TRBV28
J: TRBJ2-5
D: TRBD2
size: many
CDR3: CASSSPSGSRQTQYF
DNA: TGTGCCAGCAGTTCCCCTAGCGGGAGTCGTCAGACCCAGTACTTC

V: TRBV20-1
J: TRBJ2-7
D: TRBD2
size: many
CDR3: CSATGTSGYEQYF
DNA: TGCAGTGCCACCGGGACTAGCGGGTACGAGCAGTACTTC

V: TRBV19
J: TRBJ2-5
D: .
size: .
CDR3: CASSMGGQETQYF
DNA: TGTGCCAGTAGTATGGGGGGCCAAGAGACCCAGTACTTC

V: TRBV6-2/TRBV6-3
J: TRBJ1-6
D: TRBD1
size: many
CDR3: CASSYRTGDSPLHF
DNA: TGTGCCAGCAGTTATCGGACAGGAGATTCACCCCTCCACTTT

V: TRBV5-6
J: TRBJ1-1
D: TRBD1
size: few
CDR3: CASSVGQPNTEAFF
DNA: TGTGCCAGCAGCGTGGGACAGCCGAACACTGAAGCTTTCTTT

V: TRBV7-6
J: TRBJ2-2
D: TRBD2
size: many
CDR3: CASSGGLAEISGELFF
DNA: TGTGCCAGCAGCGGGGGACTAGCGGAGATAAGCGGGGAGCTGTTTTTT

V: TRBV2
J: TRBJ2-1
D: TRBD2
size: many
CDR3: CASSALAAYNEQFF
DNA: TGTGCCAGCAGTGCCCTAGCGGCATACAATGAGCAGTTCTTC

V: TRBV10-2
J: TRBJ1-1
D: .
size: many
CDR3: CASSEDSMNTEAFF
DNA: TGCGCCAGCAGTGAGGACAGCATGAACACTGAAGCTTTCTTT

V: TRBV13
J: TRBJ1-1
D: .
size: .
CDR3: CASSLSGQRGNTEAFF
DNA: TGTGCCAGCAGCTTATCAGGACAGAGAGGGAACACTGAAGCTTTCTTT

V: TRBV6-6
J: TRBJ2-1
D: .
size: once
CDR3: CASSQHKNEQFF
DNA: TGTGCCAGCAGTCAACACAAAAATGAGCAGTTCTTC

V: TRBV10-3
J: TRBJ1-5
D: TRBD1
size: few
CDR3: CATRTGQGSNQPQHF
DNA: TGTGCCACCCGAACCGGACAGGGGAGCAATCAGCCCCAGCATTTT

V: TRBV6-1
J: TRBJ2-5
D: .
size: .
CDR3: CASSELRRQETQYF
DNA: TGTGCCAGCAGTGAGCTCCGCCGCCAAGAGACCCAGTACTTC

V: TRBV28
J: TRBJ1-5
D: TRBD1
size: .
CDR3: CASSPGTGDQPQHF
DNA: TGTGCCAGCAGTCCCGGGACAGGGGATCAGCCCCAGCATTTT

V: TRBV28
J: TRBJ1-6
D: .
size: few
CDR3: CASITGTRSPLHF
DNA: TGTGCCAGCATTACAGGGACTCGCTCACCCCTCCACTTT

V: TRBV5-1
J: TRBJ2-2
D: TRBD2
size: .
CDR3: CASRLTSGRQTGELFF
DNA: TGCGCCAGCCGTTTAACTAGCGGGAGGCAAACCGGGGAGCTGTTTTTT

V: TRBV28
J: TRBJ2-7
D: .
size: few
CDR3: CASSLATGKVYEQYF
DNA: TGTGCCAGCAGTTTAGCAACAGGGAAGGTTTACGAGCAGTACTTC

V: TRBV28
J: TRBJ1-5
D: TRBD1
size: few
CDR3: CASRTGGNQPQHF
DNA: TGTGCCAGCAGAACAGGGGGGAATCAGCCCCAGCATTTT

V: TRBV6-6
J: TRBJ2-1
D: .
size: few
CDR3: CASSPGPGWRNEQFF
DNA: TGTGCCAGCAGTCCAGGGCCAGGATGGAGGAATGAGCAGTTCTTC

V: TRBV29-1
J: TRBJ2-1
D: .
size: many
CDR3: CSVAGQANEQFF
DNA: TGCAGCGTCGCCGGACAAGCAAATGAGCAGTTCTTC